This TCR beta chain came from a study of T cell repertoires in cytomegalovirus infection. TCRdb redid the calling of the reads with MiXCR, one entry per CDR3 protein. The sample lists some 70,000 distinct CDR3 sequences; 20% to 25% were seen once. As for this clonotype: The target antigen is unknown. At one of its ends the junction is not consistent with the germline gene, which may arise from a read error.

The sequencing input was PBMCs, sequenced either directly or after in vitro stimulation (not recorded which). The sequence came from a human donor in good health (CMV status not recorded). Some clones in this sample may be carry-over from other donors' samples.

The CDR3 bases are TGTGCCAGCAGCTTCTCTAGCGGGAGTATGCATGGGGAGACCCAGCACTTC. Residues: CASSFSSGSMHGETQHF. The chain combines TRBV5-3 with TRBJ2-5; 10 bases map to TRBD2. TRBV5-3 carries the ORF label, with uncertain function. The CDR3 length is 17 residues.